One and the same sample provided the 14 T cell receptor beta chains below, sequenced in a study of early T cells in non-severe SARS-CoV-2 infection. TCRdb called the 5' RACE reads again in MiXCR, with one record for every CDR3 protein. Among 65,000 to 95,000 distinct CDR3 sequences listed, roughly a sixth were seen once. The specimen sequenced was whole blood. The receptor set was obtained from an adult who was a healthcare worker with PCR-confirmed SARS-CoV-2 infection or an uninfected control (not recorded which).

The chain employs TRBV20-1 and TRBJ2-7; possible D gene TRBD1, 5 bases. Trimming took off 0 bases at V and 3 bases at J, with 12 bases between the two ends. Germline V gene sequence: CDR1 DFQATT, CDR2 SNEGSKA (reference sequence). The CDR3 length is 14 residues. The CDR3 region is CSARDPTARYEQYF. In DNA form, the CDR3 reads TGCAGTGCTAGAGATCCGACAGCTCGCTACGAGCAGTACTTC.

About this clonotype itself: An end of the junction differs from the germline gene, which may be a read error. This chain links TRBV11-2 with TRBJ2-7, with 9 bases identical to TRBD1. This CDR3 contains 14 residues. Germline V gene sequence: CDR1 SGHAT, CDR2 FQNNGV. The CDR3 region is CVSSPRTGEDEQYF. For the CDR3, the DNA is TGTGTCAGCAGCCCGAGGACAGGGGAAGACGAGCAGTACTTC.

V gene TRBV6-6 combines with J gene TRBJ1-5; D is unresolved. The V end lost 6 bases, the J end lost 2 bases, and 14 bases lay between the germline ends. CDR1 is MNHNY, CDR2 SVGAGI, per germline (reference sequence). The CDR3 consists of 15 residues. The CDR3 region is CASSKSEGRNQPQHF. In DNA, the CDR3 is TGTGCCAGCAGCAAGTCCGAAGGGCGCAATCAGCCCCAGCATTTT.

The chain recombines TRBV7-2 with TRBJ2-2; no reliable D call. Germline V gene lookup returns CDR1 SGHTA and CDR2 FQGNSA. V gave up 2 bases and J gave up 1 base, with 8 bases separating them. The CDR3 loop spans 15 amino acids. The DNA of the CDR3 is TGTGCCAGCAGCTTAAGCCTCTTGAACACCGGGGAGCTGTTTTTT. Protein: CASSLSLLNTGELFF.

Only a few counts were recorded for this clonotype. V is TRBV10-1 and J is TRBJ2-1; TRBD2 matches 10 bases. The germline V gene encodes CDR1 WNHNN and CDR2 SYGVQD (reference sequence). The CDR3 totals 15 residues. Trimming removed 3 bases from V and 7 bases from J; junction bases left unmatched: 6. CDR3 DNA: TGCGCCAGCAGTGACCTCCTAGCGGGGGAGAATGAGCAGTTCTTC. This translates into CASSDLLAGENEQFF.

J is TRBJ1-1 and V is TRBV5-4; a possible D gene is TRBD1 (5 bases). V lost 4 bases, J lost 4 bases, and 20 bases lay in between. This CDR3 spans 16 amino acids. Germline assignment: CDR1 SGHNT and CDR2 YYREEE (reference sequence). CDR3 coding DNA: TGTGCCAGCAGCCCGGAGGGACCTCGGGGAGCCACTGAAGCTTTCTTT. Its protein is CASSPEGPRGATEAFF.

This clonotype was seen a handful of times. The V and J genes are TRBV5-1 and TRBJ2-1, with 8 bases fitting TRBD2. Germline lookup yields CDR1 SGHRS and CDR2 YFSETQ. The V gene end was trimmed by 1 base and the J gene end by 3 bases; junction bases not matched to a gene: 3. The CDR3 contains 15 residues. CDR3 region: CASSLLAGGYNEQFF. Here the CDR3 DNA reads TGCGCCAGCAGCTTGTTGGCGGGAGGCTACAATGAGCAGTTCTTC.

The chain combines TRBV28 with TRBJ2-1; D gene unclear. Trimming left V 4 bases short and J 8 bases short, with 9 bases between. CDR3 length: 12 residues. The germline V gene encodes CDR1 MDHEN and CDR2 SYDVKM. DNA for the CDR3: TGTGCCAGCAGTTCCCTAGGAGATGAGCAGTTCTTC. It translates to CASSSLGDEQFF. Full variable domain (remainder filled in from reference TRBV28 and TRBJ2-1): DVKVTQSSRYLVKRTGEKVFLECVQDMDHENMFWYRQDPGLGLRLIYFSYDVKMKEKGDIPEGYSVSREKKERFSLILESASTNQTSMYLCASSSLGDEQFFGPGTRLTVL.

The table lists this clonotype with many counts. The gene calls are TRBV5-4 and TRBJ1-3; no firm D call. The CDR3 consists of 14 residues. The ends were cut back, 1 base at V and 4 bases at J, with 9 bases in the middle. Germline V gene data show CDR1 as SGHNT and CDR2 as YYREEE (reference sequence). The DNA for the CDR3 is TGTGCCAGCAGCTTGAGGGAAGGGGGAAACACCATATATTTT. Residues: CASSLREGGNTIYF.

Only one count was recorded for this clonotype. V gene TRBV7-9 combines with J gene TRBJ2-2; TRBD1 matches 9 bases. V shed 5 bases and J 4 bases; nucleotides not matched to a gene: 5. There are 15 residues in the CDR3. Germline CDR1 SEHNR, CDR2 FQNEAQ (reference sequence). DNA for the CDR3: TGTGCCAGCAGCCGCACAGGGGGCGTCACCGGGGAGCTGTTTTTT. Amino acid sequence: CASSRTGGVTGELFF.

In its sample, this clonotype was seen a few times. The chain recombines TRBV5-1 with TRBJ2-1, with TRBD1 as a possible D gene (5 bases). The CDR3 has 14 residues. Germline lookup yields CDR1 SGHRS and CDR2 YFSETQ. The V and J ends lost 4 bases and 6 bases respectively, with 14 bases between them. CDR3 amino acids: CASSVTVNSNEQFF. DNA of the CDR3: TGCGCCAGCAGCGTGACAGTGAATTCCAATGAGCAGTTCTTC. Full variable domain (remainder filled in from reference TRBV5-1 and TRBJ2-1): KAGVTQTPRYLIKTRGQQVTLSCSPISGHRSVSWYQQTPGQGLQFLFEYFSETQRNKGNFPGRFSGRQFSNSRSEMNVSTLELGDSALYLCASSVTVNSNEQFFGPGTRLTVL.

The chain links TRBV2 to TRBJ2-7, with unresolved D. CDR3 length: 14 amino acids. The V end was cut by 10 bases, the J end by 6 bases, with 22 bases between. Germline V gene sequence: CDR1 SNHLY, CDR2 FYNNEI. In DNA form, the CDR3 reads TGTGCCACCCAATTTACCCAGACAAGATTCGAGCAGTACTTC. Protein product: CATQFTQTRFEQYF.

This clonotype has just a few counts. The chain recombines TRBV5-8 with TRBJ1-1; D unclear. The CDR3 has 12 residues. Trimming removed 2 bases at V and 4 bases at J, with 6 bases between. Germline CDR1 reads SGHTS; CDR2 reads YDEGEE. The CDR3 protein is CASSFRGTEAFF. CDR3 DNA sequence: TGTGCCAGCAGCTTCCGGGGCACTGAAGCTTTCTTT.

A word on this clonotype: The junction departs from the called germline gene at one end, perhaps through a read error. The chain has TRBV11-2 and TRBJ2-1; 7 bases are shared with TRBD2. The V gene's germline CDR1 is SGHAT and CDR2 FQNNGV. CDR3 length: 12 amino acids. In DNA, the CDR3 is TGTGCCAGCACCCCACCGTCCGGACTAGTCTGCTTC. Its protein is CASTPPSGLVCF.